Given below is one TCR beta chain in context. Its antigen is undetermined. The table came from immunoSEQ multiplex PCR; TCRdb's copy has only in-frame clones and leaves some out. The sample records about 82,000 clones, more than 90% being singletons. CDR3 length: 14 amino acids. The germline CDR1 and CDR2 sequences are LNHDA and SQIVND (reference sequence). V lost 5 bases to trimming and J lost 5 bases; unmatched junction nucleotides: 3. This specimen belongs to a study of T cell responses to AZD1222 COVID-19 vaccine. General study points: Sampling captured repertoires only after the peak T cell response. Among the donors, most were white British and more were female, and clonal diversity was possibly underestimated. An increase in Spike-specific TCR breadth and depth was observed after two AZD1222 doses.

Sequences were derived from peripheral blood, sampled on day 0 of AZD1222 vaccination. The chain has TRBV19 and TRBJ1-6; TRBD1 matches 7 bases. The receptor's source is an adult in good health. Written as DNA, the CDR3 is TGTGCCAGTAGTTCGGGACAGCATAATTCACCCCTCCACTTT. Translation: CASSSGQHNSPLHF.